This T cell receptor (beta chain) stems from a study of shared clonotypes between healthy human individuals. General study findings and limits: The donor pool, a small one, limited the genetic and exposure-history diversity represented. Only blood samples were collected, and tissue repertoires likely differ.

Comments on this clone: The antigen remains unidentified.

On ten immunoSEQ deep assay plates, unsorted PBMC DNA was sequenced. Only in-frame clones appear in the TCRdb table, and some are missing; sequencing was by immunoSEQ multiplex PCR. The sample has around 500,000 clones, 65% to 80% seen once; the top ten hold approximately 12%. The healthy adult donors were HIV-negative and reported no recent acute infections or vaccinations. The germline CDR1 and CDR2 sequences are LNHDA and SQIVND (reference sequence). V was trimmed by 6 bases and J by 6 bases, leaving 8 bases between them. This CDR3 has 12 residues. The rearrangement joins TRBV19 to TRBJ2-2, with D perhaps matching TRBD1 (5 bases). The receptor's source is a woman in her thirties or forties in good health. Some clones in this sample may be carry-over from other donors' samples. The material sequenced was PBMCs. CDR3 sequence reads: CASRGPAGELFF. The CDR3 DNA reads as TGTGCCAGTAGGGGGCCTGCCGGGGAGCTGTTTTTT.